A selection of T cell receptor beta chains follows, all from one sample in a study of blood T cells in healthy people across ages. One entry per CDR3 protein, called by TCRdb with MiXCR from the 5' RACE reads. The repertoire has some 1.6 million distinct CDR3 sequences, approximately 32% of them found once; the top ten carry around 10%. Sequenced sample: blood. These receptors were obtained from a woman aged 30 to 39 in good health. CDR3s include the opening cysteine and the closing phenylalanine or tryptophan. A D gene is named only where the DNA matches it firmly. Where a row states a size, it is once, few, many or the class of an expanded clone; other rows omit it.

J gene | clone size | D gene | V gene | CDR3 protein | CDR3 DNA
TRBJ1-2 | NA | TRBD1 | TRBV11-2 | CASSRDRVAYGYTF | TGTGCCAGCAGCCGGGACAGGGTAGCCTATGGCTACACCTTC
TRBJ1-1 | NA | NA | TRBV20-1 | CSASGVADTEAFF | TGCAGTGCGTCAGGTGTAGCGGACACTGAAGCTTTCTTT
TRBJ2-1 | NA | NA | TRBV15 | CATSRTRADSDNEQFF | TGTGCCACCAGCAGAACAAGGGCGGACAGCGACAATGAGCAGTTCTTC
TRBJ1-2 | few | NA | TRBV28 | CASSFGDDYGYTF | TGTGCCAGCAGTTTTGGAGACGACTATGGCTACACCTTC
TRBJ2-7 | few | TRBD2 | TRBV12-3/TRBV12-4 | CASSKTSGGSYEQYF | TGTGCCAGCAGTAAAACTAGCGGGGGCTCCTACGAGCAGTACTTC
TRBJ1-2 | few | NA | TRBV30 | CAWSDGLGGYTF | TGTGCCTGGTCCGACGGCCTAGGGGGCTACACCTTC
TRBJ2-5 | NA | NA | TRBV9 | CASSAAKRGYQETQYF | TGTGCCAGCAGCGCTGCCAAGAGAGGTTACCAAGAGACCCAGTACTTC
TRBJ1-1 | NA | TRBD1 | TRBV7-9 | CASSSGQGESEAFF | TGTGCCAGCAGCTCCGGACAGGGGGAATCTGAAGCTTTCTTT
TRBJ1-6 | NA | NA | TRBV30 | CAWSLQAGNSPLHF | TGTGCCTGGAGTCTTCAGGCGGGGAATTCACCCCTCCACTTT
TRBJ2-7 | NA | TRBD1 | TRBV2 | CASSADREFYEQYF | TGTGCCAGCAGTGCGGACAGGGAGTTCTACGAGCAGTACTTC
TRBJ2-7 | NA | NA | TRBV12-3/TRBV12-4 | CASSLEGVGVGQQYF | TGTGCCAGCAGTTTAGAGGGGGTGGGCGTGGGACAGCAGTACTTC
TRBJ1-3 | few | NA | TRBV4-1 | CASSPSGGSGNTIYF | TGCGCCAGCAGCCCGTCGGGGGGCTCTGGAAACACCATATATTTT
TRBJ1-4 | NA | NA | TRBV10-2 | CASGGQPGEKLFF | TGCGCCAGCGGTGGGCAGCCGGGTGAAAAACTGTTTTTT
TRBJ1-1 | NA | TRBD1 | TRBV5-1 | CASSLDTGVAFF | TGCGCCAGCAGCTTGGATACAGGGGTGGCTTTCTTT
TRBJ2-1 | few | TRBD2 | TRBV7-3 | CASSLKAGGPYEQFF | TGTGCCAGCAGCTTAAAAGCGGGAGGGCCTTATGAGCAGTTCTTC
TRBJ2-7 | NA | NA | TRBV20-1 | CSATDKGPHEQYF | TGCAGTGCTACGGACAAGGGCCCCCACGAGCAGTACTTC
TRBJ2-3 | NA | NA | TRBV7-9 | CASSLWDDSTDTQYF | TGTGCCAGCAGCCTATGGGACGATAGCACAGATACGCAGTATTTT
TRBJ2-1 | NA | TRBD1 | TRBV2 | CASELDRAQRNNEQFF | TGTGCCAGTGAACTAGACAGGGCCCAGAGAAATAATGAGCAGTTCTTC
TRBJ2-7 | NA | NA | TRBV11-2 | CTSSPGSLPTEQYF | TGTACCAGCAGCCCAGGCTCCTTACCTACCGAGCAGTACTTC
TRBJ1-2 | NA | NA | TRBV9 | CASSFGTTGYTF | TGTGCCAGCAGCTTTGGGACAACTGGCTACACCTTC
TRBJ2-5 | NA | NA | TRBV12-5 | CARPTERAETQYF | TGTGCTAGGCCTACTGAACGGGCGGAGACCCAGTACTTC
TRBJ2-7 | NA | NA | TRBV27 | CASALRRAEEQYF | TGTGCCAGCGCCCTCCGCCGGGCGGAGGAGCAGTACTTC
TRBJ2-4 | once | NA | TRBV29-1 | CSVAELAGIQYF | TGCAGCGTTGCTGAGCTAGCAGGCATTCAGTACTTC
TRBJ2-7 | few | NA | TRBV27 | CASRARVSYEQYF | TGTGCCAGCCGGGCGAGGGTCTCCTACGAGCAGTACTTC
TRBJ2-7 | few | NA | TRBV10-3 | CAISGVGAAGAYEQYF | TGTGCCATCAGTGGGGTAGGGGCAGCAGGAGCCTACGAGCAGTACTTC
TRBJ1-1 | NA | NA | TRBV20-1 | CSANEGDTEAFF | TGCAGTGCCAACGAAGGGGACACCGAAGCTTTCTTT
TRBJ2-1 | NA | NA | TRBV12-3/TRBV12-4 | CAGSNGPGQYNEQFF | TGTGCCGGCAGCAACGGTCCGGGGCAGTACAATGAGCAGTTCTTC
TRBJ2-7 | few | TRBD2 | TRBV3-1 | CASSQEGILAGGLYEQYF | TGTGCCAGCAGCCAAGAGGGTATCCTAGCGGGGGGCCTCTACGAGCAGTACTTC
TRBJ2-1 | many | NA | TRBV10-3 | CAISEGNEQFF | TGTGCCATCAGTGAGGGGAATGAGCAGTTCTTC
TRBJ2-7 | NA | NA | TRBV10-3 | CAISETRDSAGMYF | TGTGCCATCAGTGAAACTCGGGACAGCGCGGGAATGTACTTC
TRBJ2-7 | NA | TRBD2 | TRBV5-1 | CASGPGLPTYEQYF | TGCGCCAGCGGCCCGGGACTACCGACCTACGAGCAGTACTTC
TRBJ2-5 | few | NA | TRBV20-1 | CSARAQDRFQETQYF | TGCAGTGCTCGTGCGCAGGATAGATTTCAAGAGACCCAGTACTTC
TRBJ2-3 | few | NA | TRBV4-1 | CASRAQAHPTDTQYF | TGCGCCAGCCGTGCCCAAGCTCACCCCACAGATACGCAGTATTTT
TRBJ2-5 | NA | NA | TRBV2 | CASYLDGAGGETQYF | TGTGCCAGCTACCTGGACGGGGCCGGGGGTGAGACCCAGTACTTC